The following is a T cell receptor (beta chain) sequence with its context. The data derive from a study of Ad26.COV2.S vaccination and SARS-CoV-2 variants. Study-level information: Once or twice, 56 days apart, Ad26.COV2.S was delivered intramuscularly.

CDR1 is LGHDT, CDR2 YNNKEL, per germline (reference sequence). The CDR3 is 16 residues long. The V and J ends lost 1 base and 0 bases, in that order; junction bases with no gene match: 5. This sample's treatment: approximately 18 received Ad26.COV2.S at low or high dose, single or two shots; about 5 received placebo; per-sample allocation not given. On day 63 after the first injection, vaccine and placebo recipients gave samples. Donation came from an adult in Boston who was aged 18-55 years. Profiling relied on immunoSEQ multiplex PCR, and the TCRdb table lists in-frame clones only, not all of them. This table has 400,000 or so clones, 88% appearing once.

The chain recombines TRBV3-1 (or the pseudogene TRBV3-2) with TRBJ1-2; 7 nucleotides line up with TRBD1. Sequenced here: peripheral blood, sampled in a trial of Ad26.COV2.S vaccine versus placebo. This TCR was recovered from a person aged 18 to 59 who received the Ad26.COV2.S COVID-19 vaccine or a placebo. The CDR3: CASSQGRDRANYGYTF. The CDR3 DNA is TGTGCCAGCAGCCAAGGCCGGGACAGAGCTAACTATGGCTACACCTTC.